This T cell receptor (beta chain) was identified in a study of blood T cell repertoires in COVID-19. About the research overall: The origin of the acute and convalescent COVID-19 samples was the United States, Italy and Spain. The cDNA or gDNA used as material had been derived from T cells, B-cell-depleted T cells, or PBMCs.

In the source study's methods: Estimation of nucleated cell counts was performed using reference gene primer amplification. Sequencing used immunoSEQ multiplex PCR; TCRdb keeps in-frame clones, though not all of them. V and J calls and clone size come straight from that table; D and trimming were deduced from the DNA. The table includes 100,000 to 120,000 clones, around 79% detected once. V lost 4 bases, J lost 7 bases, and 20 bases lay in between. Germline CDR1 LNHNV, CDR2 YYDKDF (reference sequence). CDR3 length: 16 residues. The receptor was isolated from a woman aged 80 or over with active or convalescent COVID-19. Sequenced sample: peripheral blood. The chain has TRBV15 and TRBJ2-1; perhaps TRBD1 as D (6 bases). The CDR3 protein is CATSKSTGLRINEQFF. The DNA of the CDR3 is TGTGCCACCAGCAAGTCTACAGGGTTGCGGATTAATGAGCAGTTCTTC.